The T cell receptor (beta chain) described here comes from a study of T cell repertoires in cytomegalovirus infection. Study-wide background: TCR beta signatures that were public indicated CMV infection and matching HLA type. General study results and limits: There were HLA-C-restricted CMV-specific TCR beta clonotypes dominating the ex vivo response.

The germline V gene encodes CDR1 DFQATT and CDR2 SNEGSKA (reference sequence). V was pared by 5 bases and J by 2 bases, with 15 bases between. This CDR3 spans 15 amino acids. This clonotype was recorded at least ten times. No antigen is known for it. MiXCR was run by TCRdb on the reads, yielding one entry per CDR3 protein. The data show under 800,000 distinct CDR3 sequences, 24% seen once. This clonotype was sampled from a human donor in good health (CMV status not recorded). Some clones in this sample may be carry-over from other donors' samples. This chain connects TRBV20-1 to TRBJ2-2, with D possibly TRBD2 on 6 matching bases. What was sequenced was CD8+ T cells from PBMCs. CDR3 sequence reads: CSAGGGALNTGELFF. The CDR3, as DNA: TGCAGTGCTGGAGGAGGGGCCCTAAACACCGGGGAGCTGTTTTTT.